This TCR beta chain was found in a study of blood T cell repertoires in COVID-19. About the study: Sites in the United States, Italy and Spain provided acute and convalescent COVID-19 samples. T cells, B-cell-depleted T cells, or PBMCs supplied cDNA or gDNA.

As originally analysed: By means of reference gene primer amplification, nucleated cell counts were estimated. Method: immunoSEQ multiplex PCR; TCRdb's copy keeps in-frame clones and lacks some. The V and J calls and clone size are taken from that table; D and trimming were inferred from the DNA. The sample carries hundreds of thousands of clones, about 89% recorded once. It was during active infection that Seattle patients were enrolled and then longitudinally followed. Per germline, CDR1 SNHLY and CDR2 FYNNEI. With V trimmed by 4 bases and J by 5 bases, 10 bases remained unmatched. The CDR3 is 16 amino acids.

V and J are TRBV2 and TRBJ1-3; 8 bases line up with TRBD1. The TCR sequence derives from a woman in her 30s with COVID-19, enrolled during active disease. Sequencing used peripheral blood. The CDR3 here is CASSAGDRGLRNTIYF. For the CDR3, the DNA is TGTGCCAGCAGTGCTGGCGACAGGGGACTTAGAAACACCATATATTTT. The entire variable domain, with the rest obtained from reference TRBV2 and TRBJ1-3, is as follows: EPEVTQTPSHQVTQMGQEVILRCVPISNHLYFYWYRQILGQKVEFLVSFYNNEISEKSEIFDDQFSVERPDGSNFTLKIRSTKLEDSAMYFCASSAGDRGLRNTIYFGEGSWLTVV.